Listed below are T cell receptor beta chains from one sample, sequenced in a study of T-cell memory formation after mild COVID-19. TCRdb called the 5' RACE reads again in MiXCR, with one record for every CDR3 protein. The sample yields 250,000 to 300,000 distinct CDR3 sequences, 15% to 20% seen once. Material for sequencing was PBMCs or a T cell subset sorted from them (not recorded which). Source of these receptors: a man aged 18 to 30 who had mild COVID-19 (a few samples of this study predate the infection). Cell type and time point are not known. Each CDR3 is given with its conserved first and last residue. Each record gives: V gene, J gene, D gene, clone size, CDR3 protein, CDR3 DNA. D genes are given only for firm matches. Some rows mark clone size as missing; the rest say once, few, many or name a class of expanded clone.

>TRBV7-4|TRBJ2-4|-|-
CASRGGLQYF
TGTGCCTCCCGAGGGGGACTTCAGTACTTC
>TRBV5-1|TRBJ2-2|TRBD1|-
CASGQGQNTGELFF
TGCGCCAGCGGACAGGGACAAAACACCGGGGAGCTGTTTTTT
>TRBV7-6|TRBJ2-7|-|-
CASSFGDHSSYEQYF
TGTGCCAGCAGCTTCGGGGACCACAGCTCCTACGAGCAGTACTTC
>TRBV18|TRBJ2-3|-|many
CASSPLSDTQYF
TGTGCCAGCTCACCACTTTCGGATACGCAGTATTTT
>TRBV5-6|TRBJ2-3|-|few
CASSSYRLTDTQYF
TGTGCCAGCAGCTCTTATCGACTCACAGATACGCAGTATTTT
>TRBV6-5|TRBJ2-3|-|-
CASSYSTPGTVSTDTQYF
TGTGCCAGCAGTTACTCAACCCCCGGGACTGTTAGCACAGATACGCAGTATTTT
>TRBV6-5|TRBJ2-7|-|-
CASALGITGEQYF
TGTGCCAGCGCATTAGGCATTACTGGAGAGCAGTACTTC
>TRBV7-8|TRBJ2-1|-|few
CASSQRGGPNNEQFF
TGTGCCAGCAGCCAGAGGGGGGGGCCGAACAATGAGCAGTTCTTC
>TRBV27|TRBJ1-5|-|few
CAAPRAGDQPQHF
TGTGCCGCCCCCCGGGCCGGAGATCAGCCCCAGCATTTT
>TRBV11-2|TRBJ2-3|TRBD2|-
CASSLVRGGISTQYF
TGTGCCAGCAGCTTAGTGCGGGGGGGCATCAGTACGCAGTATTTT
>TRBV29-1|TRBJ1-4|TRBD1|-
CSAGQNINEKLFF
TGCAGCGCGGGACAGAACATTAATGAAAAACTGTTTTTT
>TRBV9|TRBJ2-5|-|few
CASSVAEAETQYF
TGTGCCAGCAGCGTAGCGGAGGCAGAGACCCAGTACTTC
>TRBV7-2|TRBJ1-5|-|few
CASSYQGNQPQHF
TGTGCCAGCAGCTATCAGGGCAATCAGCCCCAGCATTTT
>TRBV29-1|TRBJ2-3|TRBD2|once
CSVESPAGGQADTQYF
TGCAGCGTTGAATCCCCAGCGGGGGGGCAGGCAGATACGCAGTATTTT
>TRBV10-3|TRBJ2-4|TRBD1|-
CATQEQGARNIQYF
TGTGCCACCCAGGAACAGGGGGCGCGAAACATTCAGTACTTC
>TRBV7-2|TRBJ1-3|TRBD1|-
CASSPQGRGLGNTIYF
TGTGCCAGCAGCCCCCAGGGCAGGGGGCTGGGAAACACCATATATTTT
>TRBV4-2|TRBJ2-7|-|many
CASSQAPALGEQYF
TGTGCCAGCAGCCAAGCACCGGCTCTGGGTGAGCAGTACTTC
>TRBV15|TRBJ2-1|-|few
CATSGDEIFHEQFF
TGTGCCACCAGCGGGGACGAGATTTTCCATGAGCAGTTCTTC
>TRBV28|TRBJ2-1|-|few
CASKDRHEQFF
TGTGCCAGCAAGGATCGTCATGAGCAGTTCTTC
>TRBV5-5|TRBJ2-1|TRBD2|-
CASSNGLAASLYNEQFF
TGTGCCAGCAGCAACGGACTAGCGGCTTCGCTCTACAATGAGCAGTTCTTC
>TRBV4-1|TRBJ2-5|TRBD1|many
CASSQHTGGGETQYF
TGCGCCAGCAGCCAGCACACAGGGGGTGGGGAGACCCAGTACTTC
>TRBV30|TRBJ2-3|TRBD1|few
CAWSVQPGGADTQYF
TGTGCCTGGAGTGTACAGCCAGGGGGTGCAGATACGCAGTATTTT
>TRBV9|TRBJ2-1|TRBD2|-
CASSVSGGRAYNEQFF
TGTGCCAGCAGCGTCAGCGGGGGAAGGGCCTACAATGAGCAGTTCTTC
>TRBV15|TRBJ2-4|-|many
CATSPRGKNIQYF
TGTGCCACCAGCCCACGTGGGAAAAACATTCAGTACTTC
>TRBV20-1|TRBJ2-3|TRBD2|-
CSAAGLAGGATDTQYF
TGCAGTGCGGCGGGACTAGCGGGGGGGGCCACAGATACGCAGTATTTT
>TRBV10-3|TRBJ2-7|-|-
CAISVRYREGEQYF
TGTGCCATCAGTGTCCGGTACAGGGAGGGCGAGCAGTACTTC
>TRBV6-5|TRBJ2-5|-|-
CASSHLTSAGTQYF
TGTGCCAGCAGCCACCTTACTAGTGCTGGGACCCAGTACTTC
>TRBV6-6|TRBJ2-7|-|-
CASGGRVHEQYF
TGTGCCAGCGGTGGCAGGGTCCACGAGCAGTACTTC
>TRBV12-3/TRBV12-4|TRBJ2-4|TRBD2|-
CASSPGIGGDKNIQYF
TGTGCCAGCAGTCCCGGGATCGGGGGGGACAAAAACATTCAGTACTTC
>TRBV7-2|TRBJ2-5|-|-
CASSPGQLETQYF
TGTGCCAGCAGCCCGGGACAACTAGAGACCCAGTACTTC
>TRBV20-1|TRBJ2-4|-|-
CSARGGAGAKNIQYF
TGCAGTGCTAGAGGGGGAGCAGGGGCTAAAAACATTCAGTACTTC
>TRBV7-8|TRBJ1-4|-|-
CASSLGGFTNEKLFF
TGTGCCAGCAGCTTAGGGGGATTCACTAATGAAAAACTGTTTTTT
>TRBV7-9|TRBJ2-2|TRBD1|-
CASSSGQQTGELFF
TGTGCCAGCAGCTCGGGACAGCAAACCGGGGAGCTGTTTTTT
>TRBV7-8|TRBJ2-2|-|many
CASSSYTNTGELFF
TGTGCCAGCAGCTCTTACACGAACACCGGGGAGCTGTTTTTT
>TRBV10-3|TRBJ1-1|-|few
CAIKRGNTEAFF
TGTGCCATCAAAAGGGGGAACACTGAAGCTTTCTTT